This T cell receptor beta chain stems from a study of blood T cell repertoires in COVID-19. In its sample, this clone was seen once. Assay used: immunoSEQ multiplex PCR; TCRdb lists only in-frame clones, some missing. The data contain over 250,000 clones, around 90% of them singletons. Specimen: PBMCs or T cells enriched from blood (not recorded which). The receptor was derived from a man in his 60s who had recovered from COVID-19.

The CDR3 DNA sequence: TGTGCCAGCAGCTCAGGGACTAGCGGGGGAGAGACCCAGTACTTC. Amino acid sequence: CASSSGTSGGETQYF. The chain has TRBV7-9 and TRBJ2-5; 14 positions match TRBD2. This CDR3 is 15 amino acids long. J gave up 4 bases and V 4 bases, and 2 bases lay outside the gene matches. In germline, CDR1 is SEHNR, CDR2 FQNEAQ (reference sequence).